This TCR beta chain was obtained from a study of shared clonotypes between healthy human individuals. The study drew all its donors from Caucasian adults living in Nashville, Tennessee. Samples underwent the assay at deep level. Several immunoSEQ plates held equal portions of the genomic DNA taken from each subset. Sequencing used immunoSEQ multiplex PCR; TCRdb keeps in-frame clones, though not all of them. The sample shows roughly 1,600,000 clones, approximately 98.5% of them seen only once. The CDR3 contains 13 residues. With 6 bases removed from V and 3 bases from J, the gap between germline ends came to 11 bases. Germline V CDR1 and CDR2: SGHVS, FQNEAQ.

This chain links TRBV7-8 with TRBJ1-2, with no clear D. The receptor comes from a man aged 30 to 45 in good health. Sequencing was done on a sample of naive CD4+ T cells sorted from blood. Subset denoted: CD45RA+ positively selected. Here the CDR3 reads CASSSKPDYGYTF. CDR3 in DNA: TGTGCCAGCAGTTCAAAACCAGACTATGGCTACACCTTC.